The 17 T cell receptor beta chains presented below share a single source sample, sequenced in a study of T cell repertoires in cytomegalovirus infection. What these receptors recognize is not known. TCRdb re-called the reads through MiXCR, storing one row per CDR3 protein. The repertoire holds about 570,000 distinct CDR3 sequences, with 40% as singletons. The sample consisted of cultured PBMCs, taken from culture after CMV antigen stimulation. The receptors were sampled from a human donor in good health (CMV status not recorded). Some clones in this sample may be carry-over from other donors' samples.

In nucleotides, the CDR3 is TGTGCCAGCAGTTTCGGGACAGGGGGCTACACCGGGGAGACCCAGTACTTC. Protein sequence: CASSFGTGGYTGETQYF. This rearrangement joins TRBV12-3 or TRBV12-4 to TRBJ2-5, with TRBD1 matching 12 bases. V dropped 3 bases and J dropped 5; count of bases not matched to a gene: 10. CDR3 length equals 17 residues.

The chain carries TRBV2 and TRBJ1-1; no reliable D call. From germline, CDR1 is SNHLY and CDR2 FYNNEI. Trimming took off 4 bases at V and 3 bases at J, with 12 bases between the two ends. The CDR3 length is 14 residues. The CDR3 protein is CASSARGTDTEAFF. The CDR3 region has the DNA TGTGCCAGCAGTGCCCGGGGAACCGACACTGAAGCTTTCTTT.

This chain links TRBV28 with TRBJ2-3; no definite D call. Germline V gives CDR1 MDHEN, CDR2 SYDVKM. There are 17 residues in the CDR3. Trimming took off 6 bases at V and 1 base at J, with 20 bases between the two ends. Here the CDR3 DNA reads TGTGCCAGCAGCGGCCCCTCGGCGCACCTAGGCACAGATACGCAGTATTTT. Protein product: CASSGPSAHLGTDTQYF. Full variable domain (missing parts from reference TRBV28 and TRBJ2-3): DVKVTQSSRYLVKRTGEKVFLECVQDMDHENMFWYRQDPGLGLRLIYFSYDVKMKEKGDIPEGYSVSREKKERFSLILESASTNQTSMYLCASSGPSAHLGTDTQYFGPGTRLTVL.

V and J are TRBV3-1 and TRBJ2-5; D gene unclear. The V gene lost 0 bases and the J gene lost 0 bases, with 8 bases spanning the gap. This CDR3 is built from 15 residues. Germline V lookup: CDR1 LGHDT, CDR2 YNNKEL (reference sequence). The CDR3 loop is CASSQDGVNQETQYF. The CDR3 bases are TGTGCCAGCAGCCAAGATGGGGTAAACCAAGAGACCCAGTACTTC.

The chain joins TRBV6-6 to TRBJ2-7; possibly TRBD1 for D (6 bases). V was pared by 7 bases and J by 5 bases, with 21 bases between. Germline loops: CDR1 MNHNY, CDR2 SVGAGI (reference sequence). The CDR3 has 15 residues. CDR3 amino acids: CASTPLQGSGHEQYF. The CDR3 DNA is TGTGCCAGCACGCCTCTACAGGGTTCCGGCCACGAGCAGTACTTC.

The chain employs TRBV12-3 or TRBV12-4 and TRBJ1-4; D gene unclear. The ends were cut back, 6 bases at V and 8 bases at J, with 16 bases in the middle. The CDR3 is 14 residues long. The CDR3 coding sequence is TGTGCCAGCAGCGACCAGGTTGAGGAGGAAAAACTGTTTTTT. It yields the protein CASSDQVEEEKLFF.

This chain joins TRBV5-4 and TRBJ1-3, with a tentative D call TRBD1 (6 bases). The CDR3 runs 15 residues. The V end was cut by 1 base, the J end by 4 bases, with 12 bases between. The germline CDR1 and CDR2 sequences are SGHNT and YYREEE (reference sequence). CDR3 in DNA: TGTGCCAGCAGCTTGATGGGGGCGGCCGGAAACACCATATATTTT. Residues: CASSLMGAAGNTIYF.

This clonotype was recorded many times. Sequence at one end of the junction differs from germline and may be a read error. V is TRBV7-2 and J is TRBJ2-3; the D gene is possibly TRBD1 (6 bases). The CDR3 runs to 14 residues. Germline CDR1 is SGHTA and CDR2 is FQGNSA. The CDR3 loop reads CASSLGRDTYTQYF. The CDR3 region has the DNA TGTGCCAGCAGCTTGGGACGGGACACATATACGCAGTATTTT. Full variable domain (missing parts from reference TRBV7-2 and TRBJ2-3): GAGVSQSPSNKVTEKGKDVELRCDPISGHTALYWYRQSLGQGLEFLIYFQGNSAPDKSGLPSDRFSAERTGGSVSTLTIQRTQQEDSAVYLCASSLGRDTYTQYFGPGTRLTVL.

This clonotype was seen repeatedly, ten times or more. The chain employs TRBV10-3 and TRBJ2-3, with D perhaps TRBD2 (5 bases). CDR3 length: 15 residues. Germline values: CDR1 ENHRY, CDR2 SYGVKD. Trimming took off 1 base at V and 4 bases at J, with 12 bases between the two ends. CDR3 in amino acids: CAISEFGPAADTQYF. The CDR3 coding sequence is TGTGCCATCAGTGAGTTCGGGCCAGCGGCAGATACGCAGTATTTT.

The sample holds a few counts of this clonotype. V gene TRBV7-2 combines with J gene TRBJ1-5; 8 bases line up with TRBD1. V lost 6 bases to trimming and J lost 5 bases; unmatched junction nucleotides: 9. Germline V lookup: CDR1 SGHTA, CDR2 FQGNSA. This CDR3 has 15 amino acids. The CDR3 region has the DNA TGTGCCAGCAGGAGGACAGGGCTTCTTGATCAGCCCCAGCATTTT. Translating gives CASRRTGLLDQPQHF.

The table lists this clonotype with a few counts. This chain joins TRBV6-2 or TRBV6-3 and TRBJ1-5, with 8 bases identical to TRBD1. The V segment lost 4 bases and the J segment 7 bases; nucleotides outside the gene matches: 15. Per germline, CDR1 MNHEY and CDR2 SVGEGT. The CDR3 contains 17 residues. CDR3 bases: TGTGCCAGCAGTTCTCAGACCGGGACAGGCGCGTGGCAGCCCCAGCATTTT. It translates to CASSSQTGTGAWQPQHF.

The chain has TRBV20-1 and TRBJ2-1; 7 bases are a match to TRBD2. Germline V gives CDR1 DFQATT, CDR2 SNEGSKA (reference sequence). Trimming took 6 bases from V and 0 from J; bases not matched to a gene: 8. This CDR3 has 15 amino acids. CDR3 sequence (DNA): TGCAGTGCCGATCCCCCGGGGGGCTCCTACAATGAGCAGTTCTTC. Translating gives CSADPPGGSYNEQFF.

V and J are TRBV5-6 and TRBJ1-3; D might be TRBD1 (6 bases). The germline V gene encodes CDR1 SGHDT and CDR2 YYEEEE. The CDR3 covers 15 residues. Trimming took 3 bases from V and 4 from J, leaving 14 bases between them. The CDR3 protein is CASSWVGGRGNTIYF. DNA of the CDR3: TGTGCCAGCAGCTGGGTCGGGGGGCGAGGAAACACCATATATTTT.

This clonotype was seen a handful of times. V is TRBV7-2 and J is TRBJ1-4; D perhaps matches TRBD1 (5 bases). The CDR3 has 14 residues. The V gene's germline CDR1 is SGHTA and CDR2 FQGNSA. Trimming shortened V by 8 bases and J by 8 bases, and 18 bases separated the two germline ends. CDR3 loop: CASGQGQGREKLFF. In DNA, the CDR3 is TGTGCCAGCGGCCAAGGGCAGGGAAGGGAAAAACTGTTTTTT.

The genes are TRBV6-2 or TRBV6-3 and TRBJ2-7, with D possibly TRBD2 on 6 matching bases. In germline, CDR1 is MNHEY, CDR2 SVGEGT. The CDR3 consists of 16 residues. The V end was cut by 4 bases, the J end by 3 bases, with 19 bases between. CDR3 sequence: CASSLYSWRRDYEQYF. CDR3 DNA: TGTGCCAGCAGTTTATATTCATGGCGGCGGGACTACGAGCAGTACTTC.

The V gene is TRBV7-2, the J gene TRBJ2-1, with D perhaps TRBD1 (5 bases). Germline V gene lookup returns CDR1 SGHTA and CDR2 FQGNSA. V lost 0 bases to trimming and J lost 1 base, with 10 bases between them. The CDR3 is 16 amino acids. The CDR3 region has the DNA TGTGCCAGCAGCTTAGCAGGGGCAGGTTCCTACAATGAGCAGTTCTTC. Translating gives CASSLAGAGSYNEQFF.

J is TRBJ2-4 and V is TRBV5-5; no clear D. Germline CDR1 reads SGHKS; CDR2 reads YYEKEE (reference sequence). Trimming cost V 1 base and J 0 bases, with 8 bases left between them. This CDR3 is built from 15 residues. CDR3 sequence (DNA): TGTGCCAGCAGCTTGACGTTAGTAGCCAAAAACATTCAGTACTTC. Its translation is CASSLTLVAKNIQYF.